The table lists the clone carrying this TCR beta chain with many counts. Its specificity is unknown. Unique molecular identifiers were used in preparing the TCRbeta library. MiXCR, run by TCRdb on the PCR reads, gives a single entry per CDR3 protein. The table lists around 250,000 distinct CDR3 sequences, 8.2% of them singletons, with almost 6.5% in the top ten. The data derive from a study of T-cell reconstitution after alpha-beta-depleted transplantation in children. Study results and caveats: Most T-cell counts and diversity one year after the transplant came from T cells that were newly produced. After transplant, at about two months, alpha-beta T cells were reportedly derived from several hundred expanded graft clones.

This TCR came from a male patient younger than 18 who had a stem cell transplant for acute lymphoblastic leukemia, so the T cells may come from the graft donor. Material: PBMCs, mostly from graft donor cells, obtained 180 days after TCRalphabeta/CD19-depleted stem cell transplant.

Here the CDR3 reads CASSSRDRGRGSTDTQYF. The DNA for the CDR3 is TGTGCCAGCAGCAGCCGGGACAGAGGGAGGGGGAGCACAGATACGCAGTATTTT. The chain employs TRBV28 and TRBJ2-3, with D possibly being TRBD1 or TRBD2 (7 bases each). Trimming left V 6 bases short and J 0 bases short, with 22 bases between. The CDR3 sequence is 18 residues long. CDR1 is MDHEN, CDR2 SYDVKM, per germline.